This entry lists 25 T cell receptor beta chains sequenced from one sample in a study of shared clonotypes between healthy human individuals. The table came from immunoSEQ multiplex PCR; TCRdb's copy has only in-frame clones and leaves some out. The table lists under 850,000 clones, approximately 77% of them singletons. The sequenced material came from memory CD4+ T cells sorted from blood. Subset in this sample: CD45RA-negative fraction. These receptors were obtained from a woman in her twenties or thirties in good health.

This chain connects TRBV4-2 to TRBJ2-7; D possibly corresponds to TRBD2 (6 bases). This CDR3 has 16 residues. Trimming took off 3 bases at V and 2 bases at J, with 17 bases between the two ends. Germline CDR1 and CDR2: LGHNA and YNFKEQ. CDR3 amino acids: CASSQEGGGFPYEQYF. For the CDR3, the DNA is TGTGCCAGCAGCCAGGAGGGCGGAGGGTTTCCCTACGAGCAGTACTTC.

This clone was seen more than once but under ten times. The chain joins TRBV28 to TRBJ2-7; 8 bases fit TRBD1. From germline, CDR1 is MDHEN and CDR2 SYDVKM. This CDR3 contains 14 residues. The trim removed 6 bases at V and 3 bases at J, leaving 7 bases unmatched. Here the CDR3 DNA reads TGTGCCAGCAGCCGACCCAGGGGGCACTACGAGCAGTACTTC. It translates to CASSRPRGHYEQYF.

This clone was seen a few times. The chain combines TRBV5-1 with TRBJ2-3; TRBD2 matches 11 bases. This CDR3 is built from 16 residues. CDR1 and CDR2 from the germline V gene are SGHRS and YFSETQ. Unmatched junction bases numbered 4, after V lost 3 bases and J lost 1 base. This CDR3 is CASSSGTSGGTDTQYF. The DNA of the CDR3 is TGCGCCAGCAGCTCCGGGACTAGCGGAGGCACAGATACGCAGTATTTT. Full variable domain (missing parts from reference TRBV5-1 and TRBJ2-3): KAGVTQTPRYLIKTRGQQVTLSCSPISGHRSVSWYQQTPGQGLQFLFEYFSETQRNKGNFPGRFSGRQFSNSRSEMNVSTLELGDSALYLCASSSGTSGGTDTQYFGPGTRLTVL.

V usage is TRBV6-4 and J usage is TRBJ1-2, with D possibly TRBD1 on 6 matching bases. Germline CDR1 and CDR2: MRHNA and SNTAGT. Trimming shortened V by 4 bases and J by 5 bases, and 17 bases separated the two germline ends. CDR3 size: 15 residues. The CDR3 is CASSVRRGGLYGYTF. The CDR3 DNA sequence: TGTGCCAGCAGTGTTCGCCGGGGGGGCCTGTATGGCTACACCTTC.

V is TRBV28 and J is TRBJ1-2; no clear D gene. CDR1 and CDR2 from the germline V gene are MDHEN and SYDVKM. CDR3 length equals 14 residues. Trimming left V 3 bases short and J 4 bases short, with 12 bases between. In DNA, the CDR3 is TGTGCCAGCAGTTTTGAGGCAGGTAGCTATGGCTACACCTTC. Translated: CASSFEAGSYGYTF.

As to this clone: The same CDR3 can be traced to other DNA sequences in this sample. This chain links TRBV27 with TRBJ1-5; tentatively, D is TRBD1 (6 bases). Trimming pared 0 bases from V and 1 base from J, leaving 10 bases between. The CDR3 is 16 residues long. The germline gives CDR1 MNHEY, CDR2 SMNVEV (reference sequence). The DNA for the CDR3 is TGTGCCAGCAGTTTATCTCCAGGGGTAAGCAATCAGCCCCAGCATTTT. Protein sequence: CASSLSPGVSNQPQHF.

This rearrangement joins TRBV4-2 to TRBJ1-4; no clear D gene. CDR1 and CDR2 from the germline V gene are LGHNA and YNFKEQ. The length of the CDR3 is 16 residues. V gave up 1 base and J gave up 5 bases, with 14 bases separating them. The CDR3 here is CASSQVSRAVNEKLFF. DNA of the CDR3: TGTGCCAGCAGCCAAGTCTCTCGGGCAGTAAATGAAAAACTGTTTTTT.

The V call is TRBV5-1, the J call TRBJ1-2, with TRBD1 matching 10 bases. Germline V gives CDR1 SGHRS, CDR2 YFSETQ. The trim removed 0 bases at V and 6 bases at J, leaving 2 bases unmatched. The CDR3 consists of 14 residues. This CDR3 reads CASSLVGQGNGYTF. The CDR3 region has the DNA TGCGCCAGCAGCTTGGTGGGACAGGGGAATGGCTACACCTTC.

About this clone: This CDR3 fails to terminate in the conserved phenylalanine or tryptophan, so it likely reflects a read error. This chain uses TRBV6-4 with TRBJ2-7, with 7 bases fitting TRBD2. CDR1 and CDR2 (germline): MRHNA, SNTAGT. This CDR3 has 14 residues. CDR3 nucleotides: TGTGCCATCAGTGCCGGGGGGAGCTCCTACGAGCAGTACCTC. This gives the protein CAISAGGSSYEQYL.

The V call is TRBV11-2, the J call TRBJ2-3; TRBD2 agrees at 7 bases. Germline-derived CDR1 and CDR2 are SGHAT and FQNNGV. The CDR3 contains 16 residues. The V gene end was trimmed by 3 bases and the J gene end by 0 bases; junction bases not matched to a gene: 6. CDR3 DNA: TGTGCCAGCAGCTTCAACGCGGGAGCCAGCACAGATACGCAGTATTTT. It yields the protein CASSFNAGASTDTQYF.

This clone occurred a few times. The chain links TRBV30 to TRBJ2-7, with 7 bases fitting TRBD1. Germline trimming cut 3 bases from V and 2 bases from J; bases unmatched to any gene: 7. Germline V gene lookup returns CDR1 GTSNPN and CDR2 SVGIG (reference sequence). The CDR3 covers 14 residues. Here the CDR3 reads CAWRATGPAYEQYF. CDR3 sequence (DNA): TGTGCCTGGAGGGCGACAGGGCCAGCCTACGAGCAGTACTTC. Together with reference TRBV30 and TRBJ2-7, the CDR3 gives the full variable domain: SQTIHQWPATLVQPVGSPLSLECTVEGTSNPNLYWYRQAAGRGLQLLFYSVGIGQISSEVPQNLSASRPQDRQFILSSKKLLLSDSGFYLCAWRATGPAYEQYFGPGTRLTVT.

A few counts support this clone. The gene calls are TRBV18 and TRBJ2-5; TRBD1 is a possible D gene (6 bases). The CDR3 runs 16 residues. Germline values: CDR1 KGHSH, CDR2 LQKENI. The ends were cut back, 6 bases at V and 4 bases at J, with 21 bases in the middle. DNA of the CDR3: TGTGCCAGCTCCCCCAAGCGGACAGTTAAGGGAGAGACCCAGTACTTC. As protein: CASSPKRTVKGETQYF.

This clone has just a few counts. The chain links TRBV28 to TRBJ1-1, with D perhaps matching TRBD1 (5 bases). This CDR3 region has 14 residues. Germline V gene data show CDR1 as MDHEN and CDR2 as SYDVKM. V was pared by 6 bases and J by 2 bases, with 13 bases between. The DNA of the CDR3 is TGTGCCAGCAGAAAGCCAGGGTTAAACACTGAAGCTTTCTTT. It yields the protein CASRKPGLNTEAFF.

The J gene is TRBJ1-2, the V gene TRBV2; possibly TRBD1 for D (5 bases). Trimming left V 6 bases short and J 4 bases short, with 12 bases between. The germline V gene has CDR1 SNHLY and CDR2 FYNNEI. The CDR3 is 13 residues long. CDR3 sequence reads: CASSGRETYGYTF. CDR3 nucleotides: TGTGCCAGCAGCGGCAGGGAAACCTATGGCTACACCTTC. The full variable domain, its missing parts supplied by reference TRBV2 and TRBJ1-2, is EPEVTQTPSHQVTQMGQEVILRCVPISNHLYFYWYRQILGQKVEFLVSFYNNEISEKSEIFDDQFSVERPDGSNFTLKIRSTKLEDSAMYFCASSGRETYGYTFGSGTRLTVV.

This clone has a single count. J is TRBJ2-3 and V is TRBV10-3, with TRBD2 matching 14 bases. Germline V gene lookup returns CDR1 ENHRY and CDR2 SYGVKD. With V trimmed by 2 bases and J by 1 base, 2 bases remained unmatched. This CDR3 contains 17 residues. This CDR3 reads CAISEGTSGSGTDTQYF. DNA of the CDR3: TGTGCCATCAGTGAGGGGACTAGCGGGAGTGGCACAGATACGCAGTATTTT.

V gene TRBV28 combines with J gene TRBJ2-7; D is unresolved. The V and J ends lost 4 bases and 0 bases respectively, with 13 bases between them. Germline V CDR1 and CDR2: MDHEN, SYDVKM. The CDR3 is made up of 15 amino acids. This chain's CDR3 is CASSSAAASSYEQYF. CDR3 DNA: TGTGCCAGCAGTTCGGCGGCCGCAAGCTCCTACGAGCAGTACTTC.

The CDR3 DNA is TGTGCCAGCAGCTTTCAGGGGGATGAAAAACTGTTTTTT. Translating gives CASSFQGDEKLFF. The rearrangement joins TRBV7-8 to TRBJ1-4; 7 bases are a match to TRBD1. The ends lost 3 bases at V and 6 bases at J; junction bases unmatched: 1. Germline V gives CDR1 SGHVS, CDR2 FQNEAQ. The CDR3 runs 13 residues.

The J gene is TRBJ1-1, the V gene TRBV7-9, with a tentative D call TRBD1 (5 bases). Trimming took off 0 bases at V and 8 bases at J, with 7 bases between the two ends. CDR3 length: 12 residues. Germline CDR1 reads SEHNR; CDR2 reads FQNEAQ (reference sequence). CDR3 sequence reads: CASSLAGEEAFF. DNA of the CDR3: TGTGCCAGCAGCTTAGCAGGGGAGGAAGCTTTCTTT.

J is TRBJ2-7 and V is TRBV25-1; 7 bases line up with TRBD2. CDR1 is MGHDK and CDR2 is SYGVNS in the germline V gene. V trimming: 4 bases; J trimming: 1 base; junction bases outside the gene matches: 16. The length of the CDR3 is 18 residues. The CDR3 bases are TGTGCCAGCAGTGCGTCTCCTGGGGGGGACGGGAAATCCTACGAGCAGTACTTC. Translating gives CASSASPGGDGKSYEQYF.

V and J are TRBV14 and TRBJ2-5; no definite D call. V gave up 2 bases and J gave up 8 bases, with 12 bases separating them. Germline V lookup: CDR1 SGHDN, CDR2 FVKESK. This CDR3 region has 13 residues. The CDR3 here is CASSQSLVYTQYF. The CDR3 DNA is TGTGCCAGCAGCCAATCTTTGGTGTACACCCAGTACTTC.

This chain uses TRBV27 with TRBJ1-5; D might be TRBD1 (5 bases). Trimming cost V 5 bases and J 2 bases, with 10 bases left between them. The germline gives CDR1 MNHEY, CDR2 SMNVEV (reference sequence). This CDR3 comprises 14 residues. The CDR3 is CASSKGLGNQPQHF. CDR3 sequence (DNA): TGTGCCAGCAGTAAGGGACTGGGCAATCAGCCCCAGCATTTT.

The CDR3 spells CASSEGPGYEQFF. The CDR3 bases are TGTGCCAGCAGTGAAGGGCCGGGGTATGAGCAGTTCTTC. The chain joins TRBV2 to TRBJ2-1, with D perhaps matching TRBD2 (5 bases). Trimming pared 1 base from V and 8 bases from J, leaving 9 bases between. This CDR3 contains 13 residues. From germline, CDR1 is SNHLY and CDR2 FYNNEI.

A single count supports this clone. The V gene is TRBV19, the J gene TRBJ2-7, with D maybe TRBD2 (6 bases). The CDR3 consists of 14 residues. V lost 5 bases and J lost 2, with 13 bases in between. Germline CDR1 is LNHDA and CDR2 is SQIVND (reference sequence). The CDR3 DNA sequence: TGTGCCAGTAGTGGGGGGACGCCGACCTACGAGCAGTACTTC. This sequence encodes CASSGGTPTYEQYF.

This clone was seen a few times. The chain couples TRBV2 to TRBJ2-2; 8 positions match TRBD2. V dropped 7 bases and J dropped 0; count of bases not matched to a gene: 1. Germline V gene data show CDR1 as SNHLY and CDR2 as FYNNEI. The CDR3 loop spans 14 amino acids. For the CDR3, the DNA is TGTGCCAGCAAAGCGGGAGCGAACACCGGGGAGCTGTTTTTT. Its protein product is CASKAGANTGELFF.

J is TRBJ2-7 and V is TRBV5-6; 11 bases match TRBD2. V trimming: 4 bases; J trimming: 3 bases; junction bases outside the gene matches: 3. Germline V gene data show CDR1 as SGHDT and CDR2 as YYEEEE. CDR3 length: 14 amino acids. The CDR3 reads CASSRGLAGYEQYF. Written as DNA, the CDR3 is TGTGCCAGCAGCCGAGGACTAGCGGGCTACGAGCAGTACTTC.